The sequence of this T cell receptor (beta chain) was determined in a study of cytomegalovirus exposure and HLA in healthy donors. Amplification used 60 Vbeta primers and 13 Jbeta primers. Sequencing was performed with immunoSEQ multiplex PCR; in TCRdb, only in-frame clones are kept and a portion is missing. This sample yields some 190,000 clones, of which more than 60% are seen a single time; about 1.5% belongs to the top ten. The CDR3 is 16 amino acids. J was trimmed by 3 bases and V by 4 bases; bases with no gene match: 5. Germline-derived CDR1 and CDR2 are SGHNT and YYREEE (reference sequence). The sequencing input was PBMCs. The chain has TRBV5-4 and TRBJ2-1; 12 bases are shared with TRBD2. This TCR came from a young man in good health and CMV-seronegative. CDR3 sequence reads: CASSDGLAGYYNEQFF. The CDR3 DNA is TGTGCCAGCAGCGACGGACTAGCGGGGTACTACAATGAGCAGTTCTTC.